This T cell receptor (beta chain) was captured by sequencing in a study of regulatory T cells in long-lasting Graves disease. Relying on iRepertoire HTBI primers and Arm-PCR of CDR3 regions, the team built TCR beta libraries. TCRdb fed the multiplex PCR reads into MiXCR, producing one record per CDR3 protein. The sample lists around 450,000 distinct CDR3 sequences, around a fifth occurring once. As to time point: persistent/refractory GD, antithyroid drugs over 5 years with positive TRAb. The TCR library was prepared using RNA isolated from PBMCs. Graves' disease diagnoses used American Thyroid Association guidelines. Trimming shortened V by 4 bases and J by 5 bases, and 9 bases separated the two germline ends. Germline CDR1 and CDR2: SGDLS and YYNGEE. This CDR3 has 13 amino acids. Notes on this clonotype: Its cognate antigen is unknown.

General study findings and limits: Persistent Graves' patients showed less TCR diversity than newly diagnosed patients showed. Accuracy was possibly reduced by small sample size. The number of shared public clonotypes was higher in persistent patients (approximately 3,000) than new patients (966).

This chain connects TRBV9 to TRBJ2-2; unclear D gene. This TCR derives from a female donor with Graves disease. The sample was peripheral blood mononuclear cells (PBMCs), taken when the disease was refractory, from a patient treated with antithyroid drugs. The CDR3 nucleotides read TGTGCCAGCAGCTTCCAAACGACCGGGGAGCTGTTTTTT. Its translation is CASSFQTTGELFF.